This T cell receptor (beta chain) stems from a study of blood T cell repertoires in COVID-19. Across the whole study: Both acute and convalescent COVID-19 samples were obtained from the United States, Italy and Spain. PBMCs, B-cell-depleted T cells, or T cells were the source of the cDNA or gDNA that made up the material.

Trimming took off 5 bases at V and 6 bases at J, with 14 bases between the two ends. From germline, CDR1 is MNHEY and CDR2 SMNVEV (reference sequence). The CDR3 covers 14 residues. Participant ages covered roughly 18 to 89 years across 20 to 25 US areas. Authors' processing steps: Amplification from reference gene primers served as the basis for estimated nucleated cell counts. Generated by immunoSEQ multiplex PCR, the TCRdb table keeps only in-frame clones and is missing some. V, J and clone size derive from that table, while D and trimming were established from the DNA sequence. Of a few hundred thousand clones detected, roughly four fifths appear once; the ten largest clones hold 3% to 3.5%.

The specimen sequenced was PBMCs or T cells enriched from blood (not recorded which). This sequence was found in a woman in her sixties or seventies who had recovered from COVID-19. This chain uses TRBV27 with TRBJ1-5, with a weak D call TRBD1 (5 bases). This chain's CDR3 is CASSTGAGGQPQHF. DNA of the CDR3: TGTGCCAGCAGTACGGGTGCCGGGGGTCAGCCCCAGCATTTT.